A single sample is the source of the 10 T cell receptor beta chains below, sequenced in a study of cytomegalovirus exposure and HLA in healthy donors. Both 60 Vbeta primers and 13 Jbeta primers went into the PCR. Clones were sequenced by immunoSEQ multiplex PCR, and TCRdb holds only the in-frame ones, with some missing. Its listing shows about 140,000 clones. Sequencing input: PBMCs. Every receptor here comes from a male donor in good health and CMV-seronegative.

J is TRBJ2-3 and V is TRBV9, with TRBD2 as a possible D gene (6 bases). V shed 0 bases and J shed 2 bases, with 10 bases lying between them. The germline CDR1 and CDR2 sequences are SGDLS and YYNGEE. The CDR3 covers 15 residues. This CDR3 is CASSVAGLNTDTQYF. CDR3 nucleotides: TGTGCCAGCAGCGTAGCTGGACTAAACACAGATACGCAGTATTTT.

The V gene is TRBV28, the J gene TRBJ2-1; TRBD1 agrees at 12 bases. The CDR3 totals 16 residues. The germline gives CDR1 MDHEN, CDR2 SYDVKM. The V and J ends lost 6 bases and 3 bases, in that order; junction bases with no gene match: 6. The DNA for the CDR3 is TGTGCCAGCAGGGGGGGACAGGGGGCAATCTACAATGAGCAGTTCTTC. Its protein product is CASRGGQGAIYNEQFF.

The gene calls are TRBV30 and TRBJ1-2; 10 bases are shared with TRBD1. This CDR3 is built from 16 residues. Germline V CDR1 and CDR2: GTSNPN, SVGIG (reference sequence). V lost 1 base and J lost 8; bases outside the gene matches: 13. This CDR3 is CAWSARDRGRRGGYTF. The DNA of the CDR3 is TGTGCCTGGAGTGCCCGGGACAGGGGTAGAAGGGGGGGCTACACCTTC.

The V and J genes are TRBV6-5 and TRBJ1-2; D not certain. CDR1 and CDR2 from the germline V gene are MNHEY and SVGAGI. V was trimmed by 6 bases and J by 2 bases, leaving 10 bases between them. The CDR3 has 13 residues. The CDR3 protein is CASRRGLNYGYTF. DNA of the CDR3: TGTGCCAGCAGACGAGGACTGAACTATGGCTACACCTTC.

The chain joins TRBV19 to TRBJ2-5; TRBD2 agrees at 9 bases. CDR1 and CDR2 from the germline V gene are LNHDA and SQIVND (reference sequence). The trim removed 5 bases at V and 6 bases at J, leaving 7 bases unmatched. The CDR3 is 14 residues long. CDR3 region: CASSVSGGEQTQYF. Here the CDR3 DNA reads TGTGCCAGTAGTGTTAGCGGGGGCGAACAGACCCAGTACTTC.

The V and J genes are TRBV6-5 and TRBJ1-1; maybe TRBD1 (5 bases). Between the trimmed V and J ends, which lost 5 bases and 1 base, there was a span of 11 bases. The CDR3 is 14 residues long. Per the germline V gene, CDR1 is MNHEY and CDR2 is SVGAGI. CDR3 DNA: TGTGCCAGCAGTCGAGGACAAAAGAACACTGAAGCTTTCTTT. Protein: CASSRGQKNTEAFF.

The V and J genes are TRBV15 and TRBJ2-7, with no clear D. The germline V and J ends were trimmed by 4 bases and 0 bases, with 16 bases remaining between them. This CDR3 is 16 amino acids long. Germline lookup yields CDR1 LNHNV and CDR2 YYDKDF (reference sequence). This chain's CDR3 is CATSTVFDTISYEQYF. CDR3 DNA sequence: TGTGCCACCAGCACCGTTTTCGACACCATCTCCTACGAGCAGTACTTC.

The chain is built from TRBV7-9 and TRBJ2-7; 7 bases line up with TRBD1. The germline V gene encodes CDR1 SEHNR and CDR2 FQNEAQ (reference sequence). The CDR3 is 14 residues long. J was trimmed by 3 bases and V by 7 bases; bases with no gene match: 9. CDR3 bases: TGTGCCAGCACTAGAGCCGGGACAGTCTACGAGCAGTACTTC. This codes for CASTRAGTVYEQYF.

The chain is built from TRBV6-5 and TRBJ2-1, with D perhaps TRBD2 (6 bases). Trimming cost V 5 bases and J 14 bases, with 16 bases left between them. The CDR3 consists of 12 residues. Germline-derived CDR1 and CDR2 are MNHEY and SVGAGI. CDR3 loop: CASSPPRGGKFF. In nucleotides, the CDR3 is TGTGCCAGCAGTCCCCCTCGTGGGGGGAAGTTCTTC.

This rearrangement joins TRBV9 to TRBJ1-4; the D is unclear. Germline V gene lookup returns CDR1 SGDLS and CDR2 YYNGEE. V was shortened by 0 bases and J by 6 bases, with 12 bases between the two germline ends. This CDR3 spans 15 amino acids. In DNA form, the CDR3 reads TGTGCCAGCAGCGTAGGAGGGTCGTGGGATGAAAAACTGTTTTTT. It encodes CASSVGGSWDEKLFF.